Below are 30 T cell receptor beta chains sequenced from a single sample in a study of CD8 T cells in ankylosing spondylitis. Via MiXCR, TCRdb re-called the 5' RACE reads, giving one row per CDR3 protein. This sample has around 99,000 distinct CDR3 sequences; about 8.8% occur once, and the top ten carry under 6%. Sequencing was done on a sample of blood, either unsorted or a sorted T cell fraction (not recorded which). The receptor source for this set is a male donor with ankylosing spondylitis or in good health (not recorded which).

This sequence joins TRBV5-1 and TRBJ1-2; the match to TRBD1 covers 9 bases. CDR1 is SGHRS and CDR2 is YFSETQ in the germline V gene. Losses at the gene ends were 0 bases for V and 2 bases for J; bases not matched to a gene: 8. The CDR3 contains 17 residues. The CDR3 spells CASSLVPNRGPNYGYTF. Written as DNA, the CDR3 is TGCGCCAGCAGCTTGGTTCCTAACAGGGGGCCGAACTATGGCTACACCTTC.

This clonotype was found many times. The rearrangement uses TRBV7-2 and TRBJ1-1, with a weak D call TRBD1 (5 bases). Germline-derived CDR1 and CDR2 are SGHTA and FQGNSA. This CDR3 spans 13 amino acids. V dropped 1 base and J dropped 11 bases, with 14 bases sitting between them. CDR3 bases: TGTGCCAGCAGCTTAGAACACGGGGCAGGGGCTTTCTTT. Translating gives CASSLEHGAGAFF.

In its sample, this clonotype was seen many times. The genes are TRBV24-1 and TRBJ2-2, with 7 bases matching TRBD1. Germline lookup yields CDR1 KGHDR and CDR2 SFDVKD. Unmatched junction bases numbered 8, after V lost 7 bases and J lost 1 base. The length of the CDR3 is 16 residues. As DNA, the CDR3 is TGTGCCACCAGCGCCCAGAGACAGGGGAACACCGGGGAGCTGTTTTTT. This sequence encodes CATSAQRQGNTGELFF.

Many counts were recorded for this clonotype. The CDR3 region is CASIQGPTPYEQYF. Here the CDR3 DNA reads TGTGCCAGCATCCAGGGCCCAACCCCCTACGAGCAGTACTTC. This chain links TRBV28 with TRBJ2-7, with D perhaps TRBD1 (5 bases). Germline CDR1 and CDR2: MDHEN and SYDVKM. The CDR3 extends over 14 amino acids. V was pared by 7 bases and J by 2 bases, with 15 bases between.

This clonotype came up many times. The rearrangement joins TRBV12-3 or TRBV12-4 to TRBJ2-5, with D tentatively TRBD1 (5 bases). The V end was cut by 7 bases, the J end by 4 bases, with 19 bases between. The CDR3 is 15 amino acids. Here the CDR3 DNA reads TGTGCCAGCACCCTCTCCGGGCAGGGTTTAGAGACCCAGTACTTC. It yields the protein CASTLSGQGLETQYF.

This clonotype has at least ten counts. The chain joins TRBV12-3 or TRBV12-4 to TRBJ1-1; D is unresolved. V lost 9 bases, J lost 0 bases, and 11 bases lay in between. The CDR3 loop spans 13 amino acids. The CDR3 loop is CASPRPMNTEAFF. For the CDR3, the DNA is TGTGCCAGTCCCAGACCCATGAACACTGAAGCTTTCTTT.

There are a few counts of this clonotype. V and J are TRBV7-9 and TRBJ1-2; 12 bases agree with TRBD1. This CDR3 is built from 16 residues. The J segment lost 7 bases and the V segment lost 4 bases, leaving 10 bases of the junction unmatched. From germline, CDR1 is SEHNR and CDR2 FQNEAQ (reference sequence). The DNA for the CDR3 is TGTGCCAGCAGCTCCCCCGGGACAGGGGGCGCGGGTGGCTACACCTTC. This codes for CASSSPGTGGAGGYTF.

This clonotype came up many times. This chain links TRBV12-3 or TRBV12-4 with TRBJ1-4; D not certain. The CDR3 spans 13 residues. Trimming cost V 5 bases and J 8 bases, with 12 bases left between them. CDR3 DNA: TGTGCCAGCAGTCCTCTTCCGGGGGAAAAACTGTTTTTT. Amino acids: CASSPLPGEKLFF.

V and J are TRBV14 and TRBJ2-7, with D perhaps TRBD1 (5 bases). From germline, CDR1 is SGHDN and CDR2 FVKESK. The CDR3 sequence is 15 residues long. The germline V and J ends were trimmed by 2 bases and 0 bases, with 11 bases remaining between them. CDR3 nucleotides: TGTGCCAGCAGCCAAACAGACAGAAGCTCCTACGAGCAGTACTTC. It is translated as CASSQTDRSSYEQYF. Combining the CDR3 with reference TRBV14 and TRBJ2-7 gives the whole variable domain EAGVTQFPSHSVIEKGQTVTLRCDPISGHDNLYWYRRVMGKEIKFLLHFVKESKQDESGMPNNRFLAERTGGTYSTLKVQPAELEDSGVYFCASSQTDRSSYEQYFGPGTRLTVT.

This chain connects TRBV6-1 to TRBJ1-5; no clear D. The CDR3 sequence is 15 residues long. The ends were cut back, 6 bases at V and 5 bases at J, with 17 bases in the middle. Per the germline V gene, CDR1 is MNHNS and CDR2 is SASEGT. The CDR3 DNA is TGTGCCAGCAGCCTGGGAGGGTTGCCTTATCAGCCCCAGCATTTT. This codes for CASSLGGLPYQPQHF.

This clonotype was observed at least ten times. The chain employs TRBV29-1 and TRBJ2-1; 9 bases align to TRBD2. CDR3 size: 13 residues. Looked up from germline, CDR1 is SQVTM and CDR2 is ANQGSEA. The V and J ends lost 4 bases and 8 bases, in that order; junction bases with no gene match: 6. The CDR3 spells CSVVGGGAYEQFF. DNA of the CDR3: TGCAGCGTTGTTGGCGGGGGGGCTTATGAGCAGTTCTTC.

This clonotype was picked up a small number of times. The rearrangement links TRBV6-2 or TRBV6-3 to TRBJ2-5; D gene uncertain. V shed 8 bases and J shed 2 bases, with 18 bases lying between them. Germline-derived CDR1 and CDR2 are MNHEY and SVGEGT. The CDR3 is 15 residues long. CDR3 amino acids: CASYQQGAAQETQYF. The CDR3 DNA sequence: TGTGCCAGCTACCAACAAGGAGCCGCTCAAGAGACCCAGTACTTC.

At least ten counts were recorded for this clonotype. This sequence joins TRBV2 and TRBJ1-6, with 7 bases aligning to TRBD1. The CDR3 extends over 16 amino acids. Germline loops: CDR1 SNHLY, CDR2 FYNNEI. With 6 bases clipped from V and 1 base from J, the junction kept 6 bases outside the gene matches. The CDR3 region has the DNA TGTGCCAGCAGGGAAAACAGGGGTTCCTATAATTCACCCCTCCACTTT. Translation gives CASRENRGSYNSPLHF.

This clonotype was seen at least ten times. The CDR3 is CASSLPGGTEKLFF. DNA for the CDR3: TGTGCCAGCAGCTTACCCGGGGGTACGGAAAAACTGTTTTTT. This chain links TRBV7-8 with TRBJ1-4; D is perhaps TRBD1 (5 bases). Trimming cost V 2 bases and J 8 bases, with 12 bases left between them. Germline loops: CDR1 SGHVS, CDR2 FQNEAQ. The CDR3 loop spans 14 amino acids.

This clonotype was found many times. The V gene is TRBV12-3 or TRBV12-4, the J gene TRBJ1-2, with 8 bases matching TRBD1. The trim removed 3 bases at V and 8 bases at J, leaving 5 bases unmatched. The CDR3 is made up of 13 amino acids. For the CDR3, the DNA is TGTGCCAGCAGTTTGGGACAGGTTTTAGGCTACACCTTC. As protein: CASSLGQVLGYTF.

This clonotype was observed at least ten times. The chain is built from TRBV5-1 and TRBJ2-7; 9 positions agree with TRBD1. The trim removed 4 bases at V and 5 bases at J, leaving 10 bases unmatched. Germline assignment: CDR1 SGHRS and CDR2 YFSETQ. The CDR3 is 15 residues long. CDR3 amino acids: CASSPGQGGTNEQYF. Here the CDR3 DNA reads TGCGCCAGCAGCCCGGGACAGGGAGGGACAAACGAGCAGTACTTC. The entire variable domain, with the rest obtained from reference TRBV5-1 and TRBJ2-7, is as follows: KAGVTQTPRYLIKTRGQQVTLSCSPISGHRSVSWYQQTPGQGLQFLFEYFSETQRNKGNFPGRFSGRQFSNSRSEMNVSTLELGDSALYLCASSPGQGGTNEQYFGPGTRLTVT.

The sample holds many counts of this clonotype. The J gene is TRBJ2-1, the V gene TRBV7-1, with 11 bases identical to TRBD2. TRBV7-1 carries the ORF label, with uncertain function. The CDR3 runs to 18 residues. With 3 bases clipped from V and 0 bases from J, the junction kept 7 bases outside the gene matches. The CDR3 DNA follows: TGTGCCAGCAGCTCCCGGACTAGCGGGTATAGCTCCTACAATGAGCAGTTCTTC. Amino acid sequence: CASSSRTSGYSSYNEQFF.

A word on this clonotype: This sequence may be a read error, since a much larger clone differs from it by one base. The chain has TRBV6-2 or TRBV6-3 and TRBJ2-3; 7 nucleotides match TRBD2. The CDR3 has 14 amino acids. Per the germline V gene, CDR1 is MNHEY and CDR2 is SVGEGT. Here the CDR3 DNA reads TGTGCCAGCAGTTACTTGACTAGCACAGATGCGCAGTATTTT. It specifies CASSYLTSTDAQYF.

This clonotype was detected ten times or more. The chain employs TRBV7-3 and TRBJ2-3, with unresolved D. This CDR3 spans 13 amino acids. Germline assignment: CDR1 SGHTA and CDR2 FQGTGA. Trimming pared 3 bases from V and 4 bases from J, leaving 8 bases between. The CDR3 spells CASSLTRPDTQYF. In nucleotides, the CDR3 is TGTGCCAGCAGCTTGACCCGTCCAGATACGCAGTATTTT.

This clonotype occurred many times. As DNA, the CDR3 is TGCGCCAGCAGCCCCAGGGACAGCGATGAGCAGTTCTTC. Protein product: CASSPRDSDEQFF. This chain joins TRBV5-1 and TRBJ2-1, with 7 nucleotides matching TRBD1. V shed 4 bases and J 8 bases; nucleotides not matched to a gene: 6. This CDR3 comprises 13 residues. In germline, CDR1 is SGHRS, CDR2 YFSETQ.

This clonotype was observed at least ten times. This rearrangement joins TRBV4-1 to TRBJ2-3; D possibly corresponds to TRBD1 (7 bases). V lost 4 bases and J 7 bases, leaving 27 bases between the germline ends. Germline loops: CDR1 MGHRA, CDR2 YSYEKL. The CDR3 has 18 amino acids. The CDR3 loop reads CASSPEEGATHDLHTQYF. The DNA of the CDR3 is TGCGCCAGCAGCCCAGAGGAGGGGGCGACCCACGACTTACATACGCAGTATTTT.

The chain recombines TRBV12-3 or TRBV12-4 with TRBJ1-1, with TRBD1 as a possible D gene (5 bases). CDR3 length: 14 amino acids. Trimming removed 5 bases from V and 1 base from J, with 11 bases in between. The CDR3 bases are TGTGCCAGCAGTCCCTTTGGGGCGAACACTGAAGCTTTCTTT. It codes for CASSPFGANTEAFF.

This clonotype was picked up many times. Here the CDR3 DNA reads TGCAGTGCTAGAGGTGGCGGCGCAGGGGAGCAGTTCTTC. This codes for CSARGGGAGEQFF. The gene calls are TRBV20-1 and TRBJ2-1; the D gene is possibly TRBD1 (5 bases). Between the trimmed V and J ends, which lost 1 base and 10 bases, there was a span of 14 bases. The germline CDR1 and CDR2 sequences are DFQATT and SNEGSKA (reference sequence). This CDR3 is 13 amino acids long.

In its sample, this clonotype was seen many times. The chain is built from TRBV7-2 and TRBJ2-7, with D unclear. The CDR3 length is 11 residues. The germline CDR1 and CDR2 sequences are SGHTA and FQGNSA. V gave up 7 bases and J gave up 6 bases, with 10 bases separating them. The CDR3: CASTFFGEQYF. The CDR3 nucleotides are TGTGCCAGCACCTTCTTCGGCGAGCAGTACTTC.

This clonotype was counted many times. This chain links TRBV5-1 with TRBJ1-4; D is unclear. CDR1 and CDR2 from the germline V gene are SGHRS and YFSETQ. Trimming left V 0 bases short and J 5 bases short, with 8 bases between. The CDR3 length is 14 residues. This CDR3 reads CASSLGLENEKLFF. CDR3 bases: TGCGCCAGCAGCTTGGGACTGGAAAATGAAAAACTGTTTTTT.

The sample holds many counts of this clonotype. The J gene is TRBJ2-7, the V gene TRBV12-1; the table's D gene call, TRBD1, was not cross checked with the DNA. TRBV12-1 is noted as a pseudogene. The CDR3 runs 15 residues. DNA for the CDR3: TGTGCCAGCAGCTACCTAGAAGGGGGGCGGTACGAGCAGTACTTC. Amino acids: CASSYLEGGRYEQYF.

This clonotype was observed a few times. Since a much larger clone is just one base distant, this may be a read error. This chain links TRBV5-6 with TRBJ1-2; the D is unclear. Germline lookup yields CDR1 SGHDT and CDR2 YYEEEE. There are 12 residues in the CDR3. The CDR3 reads CASSLRSYGHTF. The CDR3, as DNA: TGTGCCAGCAGCCTGCGGAGCTATGGCCACACCTTC. Supplemented by reference TRBV5-6 and TRBJ1-2, the full variable domain reads DAGVTQSPTHLIKTRGQQVTLRCSPKSGHDTVSWYQQALGQGPQFIFQYYEEEERQRGNFPDRFSGHQFPNYSSELNVNALLLGDSALYLCASSLRSYGHTFGSGTRLTVV.

Many counts were recorded for this clonotype. The genes are TRBV6-5 and TRBJ2-2, with 7 bases identical to TRBD2. V dropped 0 bases and J dropped 4; count of bases not matched to a gene: 8. Germline lookup yields CDR1 MNHEY and CDR2 SVGAGI. CDR3 size: 17 residues. The CDR3 coding sequence is TGTGCCAGCAGTTACTCGAGGGTCTCGGGGGGCACCGGGGAGCTGTTTTTT. Translation gives CASSYSRVSGGTGELFF.

This clonotype appeared many times. The chain is built from TRBV6-1 and TRBJ1-1; maybe TRBD1 (6 bases). CDR1 and CDR2 (germline): MNHNS, SASEGT. Trimming stripped 7 bases from V and 4 bases from J, with 28 bases between. The length of the CDR3 is 18 residues. The CDR3 sequence: CASTRGGGLADDSTEAFF. The CDR3 nucleotides read TGTGCCAGCACGAGAGGGGGAGGGCTCGCGGATGATAGCACTGAAGCTTTCTTT.

This clonotype appeared many times. The rearrangement uses TRBV19 and TRBJ1-1; TRBD1 aligns across 8 bases. V lost 4 bases, J lost 4 bases, and 2 bases stayed unmatched. Germline CDR1 and CDR2: LNHDA and SQIVND (reference sequence). This CDR3 is 13 amino acids long. CDR3 sequence: CASSNTGGTEAFF. CDR3 nucleotides: TGTGCCAGTAGTAACACAGGGGGCACTGAAGCTTTCTTT.